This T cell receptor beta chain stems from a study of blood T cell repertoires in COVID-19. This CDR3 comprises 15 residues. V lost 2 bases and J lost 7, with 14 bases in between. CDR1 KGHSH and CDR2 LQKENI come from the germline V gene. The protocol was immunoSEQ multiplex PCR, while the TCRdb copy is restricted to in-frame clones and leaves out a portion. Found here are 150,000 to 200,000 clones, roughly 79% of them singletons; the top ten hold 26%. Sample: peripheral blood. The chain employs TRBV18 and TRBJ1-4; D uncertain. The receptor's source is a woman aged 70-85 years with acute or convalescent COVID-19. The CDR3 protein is CASSPAVGSGEKLFF. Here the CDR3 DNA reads TGTGCCAGCTCACCAGCGGTGGGGAGCGGTGAAAAACTGTTTTTT. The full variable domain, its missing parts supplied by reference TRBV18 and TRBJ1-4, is NAGVMQNPRHLVRRRGQEARLRCSPMKGHSHVYWYRQLPEEGLKFMVYLQKENIIDESGMPKERFSAEFPKEGPSILRIQQVVRGDSAAYFCASSPAVGSGEKLFFGSGTQLSVL.